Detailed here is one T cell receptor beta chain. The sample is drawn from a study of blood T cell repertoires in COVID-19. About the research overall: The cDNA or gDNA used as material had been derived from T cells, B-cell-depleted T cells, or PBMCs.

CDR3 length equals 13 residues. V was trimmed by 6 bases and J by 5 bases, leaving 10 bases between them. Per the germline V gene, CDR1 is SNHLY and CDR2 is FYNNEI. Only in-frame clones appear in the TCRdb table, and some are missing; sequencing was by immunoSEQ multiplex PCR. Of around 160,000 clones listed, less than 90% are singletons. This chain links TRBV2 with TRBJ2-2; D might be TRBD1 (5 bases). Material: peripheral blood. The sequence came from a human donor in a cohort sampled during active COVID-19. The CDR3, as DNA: TGTGCCAGCAGCGCCAGGGAAACCGGGGAGCTGTTTTTT. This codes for CASSARETGELFF.